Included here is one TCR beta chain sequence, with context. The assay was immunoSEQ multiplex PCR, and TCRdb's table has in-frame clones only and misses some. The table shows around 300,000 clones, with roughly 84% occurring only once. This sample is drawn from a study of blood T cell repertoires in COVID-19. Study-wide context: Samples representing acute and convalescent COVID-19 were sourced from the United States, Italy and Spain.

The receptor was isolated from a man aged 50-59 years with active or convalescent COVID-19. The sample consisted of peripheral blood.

For the CDR3, the DNA is TGTGCCAGCAGCCTGGGACAGGGAGGGAGTGGCTACACCTTC. This translates into CASSLGQGGSGYTF. This chain joins TRBV4-2 and TRBJ1-2; the match to TRBD1 covers 9 bases. This CDR3 is built from 14 residues. Trimming cost V 4 bases and J 7 bases; bases outside gene matches: 7. CDR1 and CDR2 (germline): LGHNA, YNFKEQ.